Below are 25 T cell receptor beta chains sequenced from a single sample in a study of early stage breast cancer tumors. Libraries were prepared by immunoSEQ multiplex PCR; TCRdb keeps only in-frame clonotypes and omits some of them. The table lists around 14,000 clones, about 81% of them singletons. The sequenced sample was normal breast tissue next to the tumor. The receptors come from a person in their thirties with breast cancer.

In DNA form, the CDR3 reads TGTGCCAGCAGTACCAGCCGGGTGGAGCAGTTCTTC. This sequence encodes CASSTSRVEQFF. The rearrangement links TRBV6-1 to TRBJ2-1; no definite D call. The germline gives CDR1 MNHNS, CDR2 SASEGT. V lost 5 bases and J lost 10, with 12 bases in between. This CDR3 region has 12 residues.

This clone was recorded only once. The chain couples TRBV5-1 to TRBJ2-1, with D perhaps TRBD1 (6 bases). There are 13 residues in the CDR3. V lost 4 bases to trimming and J lost 10 bases, with 15 bases between them. From germline, CDR1 is SGHRS and CDR2 YFSETQ. The CDR3, as DNA: TGCGCCAGCAGCACCTGGACAGAGGGAGAGCAGTTCTTC. It yields the protein CASSTWTEGEQFF.

This chain connects TRBV14 to TRBJ1-1; D is unclear. The germline V gene has CDR1 SGHDN and CDR2 FVKESK. V lost 4 bases, J lost 5 bases, and 11 bases lay in between. There are 13 residues in the CDR3. CDR3 residues: CASSRRPGTEAFF. CDR3 bases: TGTGCCAGCAGCCGTCGCCCGGGGACTGAAGCTTTCTTT. The entire variable domain, with the rest obtained from reference TRBV14 and TRBJ1-1, is as follows: EAGVTQFPSHSVIEKGQTVTLRCDPISGHDNLYWYRRVMGKEIKFLLHFVKESKQDESGMPNNRFLAERTGGTYSTLKVQPAELEDSGVYFCASSRRPGTEAFFGQGTRLTVV.

Written as DNA, the CDR3 is TGTGCCAGCAGTTACTCGACACCGAACACTGAAGCTTTCTTT. Translating it yields CASSYSTPNTEAFF. The V gene is TRBV6-5, the J gene TRBJ1-1; D remains unclear. The germline gives CDR1 MNHEY, CDR2 SVGAGI. The CDR3 loop spans 14 amino acids. The V end was cut by 0 bases, the J end by 1 base, with 6 bases between.

This clone appeared once. The chain employs TRBV7-9 and TRBJ2-1; 10 positions agree with TRBD2. This CDR3 contains 14 residues. The germline gives CDR1 SEHNR, CDR2 FQNEAQ (reference sequence). Trimming removed 8 bases from V and 8 bases from J; junction bases left unmatched: 9. Here the CDR3 reads CASGKREGLDEQFF. The CDR3 region has the DNA TGTGCCAGCGGAAAGCGGGAGGGCCTCGATGAGCAGTTCTTC. Full variable domain (missing parts from reference TRBV7-9 and TRBJ2-1): DTGVSQNPRHKITKRGQNVTFRCDPISEHNRLYWYRQTLGQGPEFLTYFQNEAQLEKSRLLSDRFSAERPKGSFSTLEIQRTEQGDSAMYLCASGKREGLDEQFFGPGTRLTVL.

The V and J genes are TRBV7-6 and TRBJ2-1; 11 positions match TRBD2. This CDR3 is built from 15 residues. V trimming: 5 bases; J trimming: 4 bases; junction bases outside the gene matches: 4. Germline loops: CDR1 SGHVS, CDR2 FNYEAQ. This CDR3 is CASSMTSGDYNEQFF. The CDR3 DNA sequence: TGTGCCAGCAGCATGACTAGCGGGGATTACAATGAGCAGTTCTTC.

V usage is TRBV4-2 and J usage is TRBJ1-2; D is uncertain. Germline V CDR1 and CDR2: LGHNA, YNFKEQ. With 1 base removed from V and 4 bases from J, the gap between germline ends came to 7 bases. The length of the CDR3 is 13 residues. The CDR3 nucleotides are TGTGCCAGCAGCCAAGCAGTATCCTATGGCTACACCTTC. It codes for CASSQAVSYGYTF.

CDR3 coding DNA: TGTGCCTGGAGTTCCGGGACAGAGAATTCACCCCTCCACTTT. Its protein product is CAWSSGTENSPLHF. The V call is TRBV30, the J call TRBJ1-6; TRBD1 aligns across 7 bases. CDR3 length: 14 residues. V was clipped by 2 bases and J by 7 bases; unmatched bases: 5. CDR1 and CDR2 (germline): GTSNPN, SVGIG (reference sequence). The full variable domain, its missing parts supplied by reference TRBV30 and TRBJ1-6, is SQTIHQWPATLVQPVGSPLSLECTVEGTSNPNLYWYRQAAGRGLQLLFYSVGIGQISSEVPQNLSASRPQDRQFILSSKKLLLSDSGFYLCAWSSGTENSPLHFGNGTRLTVT.

The chain carries TRBV7-6 and TRBJ1-1; 8 bases line up with TRBD1. The V segment lost 5 bases and the J segment 2 bases; nucleotides outside the gene matches: 4. The CDR3 loop spans 14 amino acids. Germline V gene sequence: CDR1 SGHVS, CDR2 FNYEAQ. CDR3 bases: TGTGCCAGCAGCGATGGGACAGGTAACACTGAAGCTTTCTTT. This encodes CASSDGTGNTEAFF.

V is TRBV6-5 and J is TRBJ2-4; TRBD2 matches at 7 bases. V was clipped by 5 bases and J by 7 bases; unmatched bases: 11. CDR3 length: 15 residues. From germline, CDR1 is MNHEY and CDR2 SVGAGI. As DNA, the CDR3 is TGTGCCAGCAGTCGACTAGCTCGAGGGTCGAACATTCAGTACTTC. Amino acid sequence: CASSRLARGSNIQYF.

This clone has more than one count but fewer than ten. The chain uses TRBV5-1 and TRBJ2-1; TRBD1 matches at 7 bases. J lost 2 bases, V lost 0 bases, and 5 bases had no gene match. Germline CDR1 SGHRS, CDR2 YFSETQ. This CDR3 comprises 16 residues. As DNA, the CDR3 is TGCGCCAGCAGCTTGGCCCCGGGACAGACCTACAATGAGCAGTTCTTC. It is translated as CASSLAPGQTYNEQFF.

The chain employs TRBV7-2 and TRBJ2-7, with 10 nucleotides matching TRBD2. The germline V gene encodes CDR1 SGHTA and CDR2 FQGNSA. The ends lost 2 bases at V and 6 bases at J; junction bases unmatched: 4. This CDR3 comprises 14 residues. CDR3 coding DNA: TGTGCCAGCAGCTTAAGCGGGAGGGGCGTCGAGCAGTACTTC. Protein: CASSLSGRGVEQYF.

This clone was seen a few times. The gene calls are TRBV6-1 and TRBJ1-2, with D hard to call. Germline CDR1 is MNHNS and CDR2 is SASEGT. With 1 base removed from V and 3 bases from J, the gap between germline ends came to 9 bases. CDR3 size: 14 residues. This chain's CDR3 is CASSEDQLDYGYTF. The CDR3 nucleotides are TGTGCCAGCAGTGAAGACCAACTAGACTATGGCTACACCTTC.

The chain couples TRBV5-8 to TRBJ2-7, with D possibly TRBD2 on 6 matching bases. This CDR3 spans 16 amino acids. CDR1 and CDR2 from the germline V gene are SGHTS and YDEGEE. V shed 3 bases and J shed 3 bases, with 19 bases lying between them. CDR3 amino acids: CASSWGRRERFYEQYF. CDR3 DNA: TGTGCCAGCAGCTGGGGAAGACGGGAGAGATTCTACGAGCAGTACTTC.

The CDR3 loop reads CASSLEGAGVGREQYF. The CDR3 DNA reads as TGTGCCAGCAGCTTAGAAGGAGCGGGAGTTGGCCGCGAGCAGTACTTC. The chain employs TRBV13 and TRBJ2-5; 8 bases are a match to TRBD2. The J call is doubtful: the DNA matches TRBJ2-7 better. Germline CDR1 and CDR2: PRHDT and FYEKMQ (reference sequence). CDR3 length: 16 amino acids.

V gene TRBV6-1 combines with J gene TRBJ2-7, with D uncertain. Between the trimmed V and J ends, which lost 1 base and 0 bases, there was a span of 7 bases. The CDR3 totals 14 residues. CDR1 is MNHNS, CDR2 SASEGT, per germline. CDR3 nucleotide sequence: TGTGCCAGCAGTGAAGGCGGTCGCTCCTACGAGCAGTACTTC. As protein: CASSEGGRSYEQYF.

The J gene is TRBJ1-4, the V gene TRBV25-1; D is undetermined. Germline V gene sequence: CDR1 MGHDK, CDR2 SYGVNS. This CDR3 contains 14 residues. Trimming shortened V by 6 bases and J by 0 bases, and 8 bases separated the two germline ends. Here the CDR3 reads CASSPPPTNEKLFF. Written as DNA, the CDR3 is TGTGCCAGCAGCCCCCCCCCAACTAATGAAAAACTGTTTTTT.

This clone was seen just once. This chain uses TRBV13 with TRBJ2-7, with TRBD1 matching 8 bases. The CDR3 spans 15 residues. Looked up from germline, CDR1 is PRHDT and CDR2 is FYEKMQ (reference sequence). J was trimmed by 4 bases and V by 4 bases; bases with no gene match: 9. CDR3: CASSYLRQGKYEQYF. DNA for the CDR3: TGTGCCAGCAGCTACCTTCGACAGGGGAAGTACGAGCAGTACTTC.

The rearrangement uses TRBV4-1 and TRBJ1-2; D not certain. Germline V CDR1 and CDR2: MGHRA, YSYEKL. The CDR3 contains 15 residues. V was pared by 0 bases and J by 2 bases, with 10 bases between. The CDR3 is CASSQEPRLNYGYTF. The DNA of the CDR3 is TGCGCCAGCAGCCAAGAGCCCAGATTGAACTATGGCTACACCTTC.

The chain couples TRBV19 to TRBJ2-7; possibly TRBD2 for D (5 bases). V lost 4 bases and J lost 2, with 15 bases in between. The CDR3 totals 15 residues. CDR1 is LNHDA and CDR2 is SQIVND in the germline V gene (reference sequence). The CDR3 region is CASSTQLESPYEQYF. CDR3 coding DNA: TGTGCCAGTAGTACCCAACTAGAATCCCCCTACGAGCAGTACTTC. The variable domain in full, with the rest retrieved from reference TRBV19 and TRBJ2-7, is DGGITQSPKYLFRKEGQNVTLSCEQNLNHDAMYWYRQDPGQGLRLIYYSQIVNDFQKGDIAEGYSVSREKKESFPLTVTSAQKNPTAFYLCASSTQLESPYEQYFGPGTRLTVT.

This clone was observed a few times. This sequence joins TRBV6-4 and TRBJ2-7; TRBD2 aligns across 11 bases. Germline trimming cut 2 bases from V and 7 bases from J; bases unmatched to any gene: 7. In germline, CDR1 is MRHNA, CDR2 SNTAGT. The CDR3 consists of 15 residues. The CDR3: CASSDPLAGVLEQYF. In DNA, the CDR3 is TGTGCCAGCAGTGACCCACTAGCGGGAGTCTTAGAGCAGTACTTC.

The chain recombines TRBV7-9 with TRBJ2-3; D remains unclear. Trimming stripped 4 bases from V and 6 bases from J, with 5 bases between. The length of the CDR3 is 11 residues. Germline-derived CDR1 and CDR2 are SEHNR and FQNEAQ (reference sequence). CDR3 protein: CASSSSDTQYF. For the CDR3, the DNA is TGTGCCAGCAGCTCGTCCGATACGCAGTATTTT.

This clone was recorded once. The chain has TRBV19 and TRBJ2-3; 10 nucleotides agree with TRBD1. The CDR3 has 15 residues. Trimming at V came to 6 bases and at J to 5 bases, leaving 8 bases not matched to a gene. Germline values: CDR1 LNHDA, CDR2 SQIVND (reference sequence). The CDR3 loop reads CASSLGDRGRDTQYF. The DNA for the CDR3 is TGTGCCAGTAGCCTAGGGGACAGGGGAAGAGATACGCAGTATTTT.

The genes are TRBV18 and TRBJ1-3, with D perhaps TRBD1 (5 bases). Germline V lookup: CDR1 KGHSH, CDR2 LQKENI. The V gene lost 2 bases and the J gene lost 0 bases, with 11 bases spanning the gap. CDR3 length: 16 residues. This chain's CDR3 is CASSPLGGRSGNTIYF. The CDR3 nucleotides read TGTGCCAGCTCACCATTGGGGGGACGCTCTGGAAACACCATATATTTT. The complete variable domain, with remaining parts taken from reference TRBV18 and TRBJ1-3, reads NAGVMQNPRHLVRRRGQEARLRCSPMKGHSHVYWYRQLPEEGLKFMVYLQKENIIDESGMPKERFSAEFPKEGPSILRIQQVVRGDSAAYFCASSPLGGRSGNTIYFGEGSWLTVV.

The chain links TRBV2 to TRBJ2-2, with TRBD2 matching over 16 bases. The germline CDR1 and CDR2 sequences are SNHLY and FYNNEI. J lost 9 bases, V lost 7 bases, and 8 bases had no gene match. The CDR3 extends over 16 amino acids. CDR3 sequence reads: CASNPGLAGGGRELFF. The CDR3 DNA reads TGTGCCAGCAACCCGGGACTAGCGGGAGGGGGGCGGGAGCTGTTTTTT.